This TCR beta chain was captured by sequencing in a study of PD-L1 blockade in urothelial cancer. Overall study context: Bladder-origin urothelial cancer in males covered twenty-five of 29 patients. Typically, measured as a median, blood samples had 110,000 to 150,000 T cells.

Time point specified: pretreatment peripheral blood. Sample numbers ranged from 1 to 8 per patient, encompassing pretreatment and on-treatment collections. In each PCR, synthetic TCR analog templates were spiked in. Some clones are missing from TCRdb's copy, which holds only in-frame ones; the method was immunoSEQ multiplex PCR. The sample has tens of thousands of clones, 80% to 85% seen once. The CDR3 has 14 amino acids. Looked up from germline, CDR1 is MNHEY and CDR2 is SMNVEV (reference sequence). Germline trimming cut 5 bases from V and 2 bases from J; bases unmatched to any gene: 4. This TCR was recovered from a man aged 60-69 years with urothelial cancer. The chain combines TRBV27 with TRBJ2-3, with 7 bases matching TRBD1. Specimen: PBMCs, collected around atezolizumab (anti-PD-L1) treatment. The CDR3 here is CASSLGQPTDTQYF. The CDR3 DNA reads as TGTGCCAGCAGTCTGGGACAGCCCACAGATACGCAGTATTTT.